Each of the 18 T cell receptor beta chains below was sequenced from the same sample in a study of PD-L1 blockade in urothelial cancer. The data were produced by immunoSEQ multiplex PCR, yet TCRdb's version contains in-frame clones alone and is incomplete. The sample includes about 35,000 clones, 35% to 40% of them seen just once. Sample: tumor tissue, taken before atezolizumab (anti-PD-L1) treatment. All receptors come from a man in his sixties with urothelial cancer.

Here the CDR3 reads CASSPGQRGNTIYF. CDR3 bases: TGTGCCAGCTCACCGGGACAGCGAGGAAACACCATATATTTT. The chain couples TRBV18 to TRBJ1-3; 7 bases map to TRBD1. Looked up from germline, CDR1 is KGHSH and CDR2 is LQKENI. The trim removed 3 bases at V and 4 bases at J, leaving 3 bases unmatched. This CDR3 has 14 amino acids.

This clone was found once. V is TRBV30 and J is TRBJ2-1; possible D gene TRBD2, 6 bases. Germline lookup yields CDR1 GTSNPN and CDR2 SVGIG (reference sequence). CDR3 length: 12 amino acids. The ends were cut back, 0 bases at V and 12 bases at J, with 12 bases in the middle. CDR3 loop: CAWSVLASGQFF. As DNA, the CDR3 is TGTGCCTGGAGTGTACTAGCCTCGGGGCAGTTCTTC.

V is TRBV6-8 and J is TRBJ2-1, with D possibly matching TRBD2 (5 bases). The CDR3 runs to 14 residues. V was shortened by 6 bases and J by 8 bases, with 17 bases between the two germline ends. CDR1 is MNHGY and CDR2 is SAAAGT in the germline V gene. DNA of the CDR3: TGTGCCAGCAGCCTGGAAAGGGTTAGCGATGAGCAGTTCTTC. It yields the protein CASSLERVSDEQFF.

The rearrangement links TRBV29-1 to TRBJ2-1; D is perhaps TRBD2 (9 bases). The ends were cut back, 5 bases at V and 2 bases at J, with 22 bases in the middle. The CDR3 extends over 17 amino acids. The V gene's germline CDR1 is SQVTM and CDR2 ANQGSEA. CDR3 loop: CSVLDRVAGATYNEQFF. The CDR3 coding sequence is TGCAGCGTTTTGGACAGGGTAGCGGGAGCAACCTACAATGAGCAGTTCTTC.

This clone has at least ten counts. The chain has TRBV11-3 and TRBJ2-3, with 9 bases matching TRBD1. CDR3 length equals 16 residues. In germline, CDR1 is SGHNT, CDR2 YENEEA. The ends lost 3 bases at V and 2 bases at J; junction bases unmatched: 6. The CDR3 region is CASSLQRTGDTDTQYF. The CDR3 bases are TGTGCCAGCAGCTTGCAGAGGACAGGGGACACAGATACGCAGTATTTT.

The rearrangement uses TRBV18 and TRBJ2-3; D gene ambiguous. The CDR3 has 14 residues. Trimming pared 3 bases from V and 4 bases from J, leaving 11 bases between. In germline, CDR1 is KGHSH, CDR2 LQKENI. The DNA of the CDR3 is TGTGCCAGCTCACCCGCAAGGCCCCCAGATACGCAGTATTTT. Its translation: CASSPARPPDTQYF.

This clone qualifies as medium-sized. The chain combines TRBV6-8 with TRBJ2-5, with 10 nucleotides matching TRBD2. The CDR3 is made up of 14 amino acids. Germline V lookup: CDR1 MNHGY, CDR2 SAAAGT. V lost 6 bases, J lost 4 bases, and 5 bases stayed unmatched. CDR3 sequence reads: CASSPSGGGETQYF. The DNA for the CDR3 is TGTGCCAGCAGCCCTAGCGGGGGAGGAGAGACCCAGTACTTC.

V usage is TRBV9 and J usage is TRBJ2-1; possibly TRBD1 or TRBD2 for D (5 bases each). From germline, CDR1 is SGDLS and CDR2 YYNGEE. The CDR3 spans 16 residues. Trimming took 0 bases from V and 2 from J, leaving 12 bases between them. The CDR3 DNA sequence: TGTGCCAGCAGCGTAGACCTGGGGGATACCTACAATGAGCAGTTCTTC. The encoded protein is CASSVDLGDTYNEQFF.

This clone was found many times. Written as DNA, the CDR3 is TGTGCCAGCAGCTTATTCGCAGGGACCTACGAGCAGTACTTC. Residues: CASSLFAGTYEQYF. The V and J genes are TRBV11-3 and TRBJ2-7; a possible D gene is TRBD1 (5 bases). Trimming pared 2 bases from V and 2 bases from J, leaving 10 bases between. Germline V CDR1 and CDR2: SGHNT, YENEEA. The CDR3 is 14 amino acids.

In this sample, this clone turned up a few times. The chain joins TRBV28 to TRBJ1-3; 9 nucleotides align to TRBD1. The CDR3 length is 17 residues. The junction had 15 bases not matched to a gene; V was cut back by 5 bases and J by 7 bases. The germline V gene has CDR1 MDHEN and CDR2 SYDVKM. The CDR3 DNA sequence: TGTGCCAGCAGTCCCCGGGGACAGGGTATTGGCAAGAACACCATATATTTT. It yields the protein CASSPRGQGIGKNTIYF. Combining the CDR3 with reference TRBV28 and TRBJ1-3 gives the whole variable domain DVKVTQSSRYLVKRTGEKVFLECVQDMDHENMFWYRQDPGLGLRLIYFSYDVKMKEKGDIPEGYSVSREKKERFSLILESASTNQTSMYLCASSPRGQGIGKNTIYFGEGSWLTVV.

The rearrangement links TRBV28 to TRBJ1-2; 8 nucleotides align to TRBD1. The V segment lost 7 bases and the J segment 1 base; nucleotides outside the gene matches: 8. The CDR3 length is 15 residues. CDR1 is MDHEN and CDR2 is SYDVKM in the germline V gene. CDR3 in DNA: TGTGCCAGCACCCACCGGGGACAGGTTAACTATGGCTACACCTTC. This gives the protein CASTHRGQVNYGYTF.

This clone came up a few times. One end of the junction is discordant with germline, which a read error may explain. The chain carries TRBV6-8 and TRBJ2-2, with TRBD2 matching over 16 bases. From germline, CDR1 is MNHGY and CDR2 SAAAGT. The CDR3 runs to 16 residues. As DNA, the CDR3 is TGTGCCATCAGTGCCGGGACTAGCGGGGGGGCCGGGGAGCTGTTTTTT. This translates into CAISAGTSGGAGELFF.

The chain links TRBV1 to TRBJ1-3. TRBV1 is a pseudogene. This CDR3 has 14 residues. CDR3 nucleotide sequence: TGCGCCAGCAGTTTGACCTCCTCTGGAAACACCATATATTTT. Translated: CASSLTSSGNTIYF.

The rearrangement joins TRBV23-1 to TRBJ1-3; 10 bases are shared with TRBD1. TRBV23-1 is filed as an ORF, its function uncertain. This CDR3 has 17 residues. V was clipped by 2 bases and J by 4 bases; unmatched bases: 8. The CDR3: CASSQPPDRGDGNTIYF. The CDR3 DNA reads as TGCGCCAGCAGTCAACCCCCGGACAGGGGGGACGGAAACACCATATATTTT.

The CDR3 is CASSTGEGYEQYF. CDR3 coding DNA: TGTGCCAGCAGCACAGGGGAGGGGTACGAGCAGTACTTC. The rearrangement links TRBV6-8 to TRBJ2-7, with D perhaps being TRBD1 or TRBD2 (7 bases each). The CDR3 runs 13 residues. V was shortened by 6 bases and J by 4 bases, with 13 bases between the two germline ends. The V gene's germline CDR1 is MNHGY and CDR2 SAAAGT.

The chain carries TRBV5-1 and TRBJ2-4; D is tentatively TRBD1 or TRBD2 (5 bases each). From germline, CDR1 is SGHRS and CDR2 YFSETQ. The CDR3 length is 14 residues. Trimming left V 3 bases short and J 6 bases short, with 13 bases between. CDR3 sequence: CASSSITGANIQYF. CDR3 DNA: TGCGCCAGCAGCTCCATCACCGGGGCAAACATTCAGTACTTC.

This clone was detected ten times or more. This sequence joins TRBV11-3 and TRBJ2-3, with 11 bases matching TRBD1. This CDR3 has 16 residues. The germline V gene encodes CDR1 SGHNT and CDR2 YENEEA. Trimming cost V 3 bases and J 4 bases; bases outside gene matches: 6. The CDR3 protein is CASSLGAGQGADTQYF. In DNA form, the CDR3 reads TGTGCCAGCAGCTTGGGAGCGGGACAGGGGGCAGATACGCAGTATTTT. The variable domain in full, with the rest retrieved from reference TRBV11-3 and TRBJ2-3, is EAGVVQSPRYKIIEKKQPVAFWCNPISGHNTLYWYLQNLGQGPELLIRYENEEAVDDSQLPKDRFSAERLKGVDSTLKIQPAELGDSAVYLCASSLGAGQGADTQYFGPGTRLTVL.

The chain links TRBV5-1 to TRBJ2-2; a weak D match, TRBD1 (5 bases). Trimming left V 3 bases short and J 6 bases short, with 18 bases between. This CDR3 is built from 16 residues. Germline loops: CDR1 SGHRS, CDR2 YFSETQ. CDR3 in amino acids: CASSSISRVVAGELFF. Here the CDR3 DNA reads TGCGCCAGCAGCTCCATCTCCAGGGTAGTCGCCGGGGAGCTGTTTTTT.